This T cell receptor (beta chain) stems from a study of T-cell memory formation after mild COVID-19. Study-wide context: In these data, TCR clusters were largely donor specific.

Points from the study as a whole: Among CD4+ contracting clones, most were CM and EM, and CD8+ ones EMRA.

Employing constant-segment primers, 5'RACE generated TCR alpha and TCR beta cDNA libraries bearing sample barcodes and UMIs. One entry per CDR3 protein results from TCRdb running MiXCR on the 5' RACE reads. The sample lists approximately 98,000 distinct CDR3 sequences, 18% occurring once. Germline V gene data show CDR1 as MNHNS and CDR2 as SASEGT. There are 14 residues in the CDR3. V was shortened by 0 bases and J by 5 bases, with 10 bases between the two germline ends. For this clonotype: Antigen specificity is unknown.

The receptor comes from a man in his late teens or twenties who had mild COVID-19 (a few samples of this study predate the infection). Cell type and time point are not known. The chain has TRBV6-1 and TRBJ2-5; D gene ambiguous. What was sequenced was PBMCs or a T cell subset sorted from them (not recorded which). CDR3 sequence (DNA): TGTGCCAGCAGTGAAGCGCGGTATGACGAGACCCAGTACTTC. Amino acid sequence: CASSEARYDETQYF.